This T cell receptor (beta chain) was captured by sequencing in a study of shared clonotypes between healthy human individuals. Study in general: Plates per donor: three CD4 naive, three CD4 memory, two CD8 naive, one CD8 memory.

The CDR3 runs to 16 residues. Trimming at V came to 1 base and at J to 5 bases, leaving 6 bases not matched to a gene. Germline-derived CDR1 and CDR2 are SGHTA and FQGNSA. The repertoire was sequenced with immunoSEQ multiplex PCR; TCRdb's copy has only in-frame clones and lacks some. Found here are almost 750,000 clones, around 77% of them singletons; the top ten hold under 2%. All donors qualified as healthy HIV-negative adults and had experienced no recent acute infections or vaccinations. The chain links TRBV7-2 to TRBJ2-7, with 12 bases that match TRBD2. The sample consisted of memory CD4+ T cells sorted from blood. Subset of the sample: CD45RA-negative fraction. The source is a woman aged 25-40 years in good health. The CDR3 here is CASSLVPTSGSNEQYF. Here the CDR3 DNA reads TGTGCCAGCAGCTTAGTTCCGACTAGCGGGAGCAACGAGCAGTACTTC. Filled out from reference TRBV7-2 and TRBJ2-7, the complete variable domain reads GAGVSQSPSNKVTEKGKDVELRCDPISGHTALYWYRQSLGQGLEFLIYFQGNSAPDKSGLPSDRFSAERTGGSVSTLTIQRTQQEDSAVYLCASSLVPTSGSNEQYFGPGTRLTVT.